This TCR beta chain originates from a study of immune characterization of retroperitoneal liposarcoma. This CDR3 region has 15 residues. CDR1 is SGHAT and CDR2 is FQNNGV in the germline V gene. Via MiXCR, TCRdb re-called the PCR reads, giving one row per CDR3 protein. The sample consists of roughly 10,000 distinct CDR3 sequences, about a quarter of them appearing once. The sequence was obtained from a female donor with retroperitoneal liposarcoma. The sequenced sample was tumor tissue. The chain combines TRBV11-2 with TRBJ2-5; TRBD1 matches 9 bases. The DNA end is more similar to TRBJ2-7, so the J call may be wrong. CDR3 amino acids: CASSLSGTGSYEQYF. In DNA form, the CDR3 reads TGTGCCAGCAGCTTAAGTGGGACAGGGAGCTACGAGCAGTACTTC.